This T cell receptor (beta chain) was sequenced for a study of cytomegalovirus exposure and HLA in healthy donors. Sequencing used immunoSEQ multiplex PCR; TCRdb keeps in-frame clones, though not all of them. This sample has some 120,000 clones; around 86% occur once, and the top ten carry roughly 2%. The CDR3 consists of 16 residues. V trimming: 0 bases; J trimming: 0 bases; junction bases outside the gene matches: 1. Germline lookup yields CDR1 MRHNA and CDR2 SNTAGT. With respect to this clone: The same CDR3 arises from other DNA sequences in this sample as well.

The source material was PBMCs. The J gene is TRBJ2-3, the V gene TRBV6-4; 9 bases are a match to TRBD2. This TCR was sampled from a woman aged 18-29 years in good health and CMV-seronegative. CDR3 DNA: TGTGCCAGCAGTGACTCGGCGGGAGGGAGCACAGATACGCAGTATTTT. Its translation is CASSDSAGGSTDTQYF.